The clone carrying this TCR beta chain was seen only a few times. Its matching antigen is unknown. The data originate from a study of CD8 T cells in ankylosing spondylitis. Study-level findings and limits: Disease-linked clones were CD8+ and relatively rare in peripheral blood. Blood from ankylosing spondylitis patients appeared to carry a characteristic roughly 8-variant TCR beta motif.

Libraries for TCR beta were made by quantitative 5'-RACE with molecular barcodes. TCRdb analysed the 5' RACE reads with MiXCR anew, one entry per CDR3 protein. Found here are just over 350,000 distinct CDR3 sequences, approximately 22% of them singletons; the top ten hold less than 15%. Sequencing was performed on blood, either unsorted or a sorted T cell fraction (not recorded which). This clonotype was sampled from a male donor with ankylosing spondylitis or in good health (not recorded which).

As DNA, the CDR3 is TGCAGTGCTAGAGTGTTGGAGAGGGAAGGCTACACCTTC. Translating it yields CSARVLEREGYTF. The chain links TRBV20-1 to TRBJ1-2; D is unresolved. Germline CDR1 and CDR2: DFQATT and SNEGSKA (reference sequence). Trimming removed 1 base from V and 8 bases from J, with 14 bases in between. The CDR3 loop spans 13 amino acids.